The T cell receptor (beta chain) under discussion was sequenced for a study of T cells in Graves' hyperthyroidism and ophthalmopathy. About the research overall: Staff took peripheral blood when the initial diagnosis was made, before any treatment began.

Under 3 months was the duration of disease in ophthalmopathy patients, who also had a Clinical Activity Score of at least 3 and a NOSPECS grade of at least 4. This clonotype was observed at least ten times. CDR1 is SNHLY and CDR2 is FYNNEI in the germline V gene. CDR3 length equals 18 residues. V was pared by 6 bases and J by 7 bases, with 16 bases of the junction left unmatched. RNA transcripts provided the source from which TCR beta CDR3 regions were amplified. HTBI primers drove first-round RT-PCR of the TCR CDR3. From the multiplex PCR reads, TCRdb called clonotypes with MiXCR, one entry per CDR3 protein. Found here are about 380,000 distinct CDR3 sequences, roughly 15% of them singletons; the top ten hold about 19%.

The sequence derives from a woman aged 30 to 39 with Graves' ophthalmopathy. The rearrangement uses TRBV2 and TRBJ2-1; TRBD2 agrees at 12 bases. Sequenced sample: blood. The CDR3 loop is CASSLGLAGGFRRNEQFF. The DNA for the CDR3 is TGTGCCAGCAGCCTGGGGCTAGCGGGGGGGTTTCGACGTAATGAGCAGTTCTTC.